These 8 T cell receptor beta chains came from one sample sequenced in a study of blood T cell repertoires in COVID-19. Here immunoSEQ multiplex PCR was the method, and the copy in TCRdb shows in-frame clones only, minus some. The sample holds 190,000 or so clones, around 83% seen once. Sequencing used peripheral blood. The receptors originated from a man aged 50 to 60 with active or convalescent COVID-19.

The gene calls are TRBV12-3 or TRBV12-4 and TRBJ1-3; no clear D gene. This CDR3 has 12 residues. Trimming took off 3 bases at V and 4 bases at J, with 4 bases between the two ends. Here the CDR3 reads CASSFRGNTIYF. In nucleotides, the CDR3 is TGTGCCAGCAGTTTCCGGGGAAACACCATATATTTT.

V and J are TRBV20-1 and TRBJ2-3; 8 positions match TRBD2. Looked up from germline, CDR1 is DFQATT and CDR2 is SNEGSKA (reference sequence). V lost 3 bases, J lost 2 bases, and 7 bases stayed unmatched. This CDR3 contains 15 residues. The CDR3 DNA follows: TGCAGTGCTAGTGGGGGCGGGGGGCACACAGATACGCAGTATTTT. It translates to CSASGGGGHTDTQYF.

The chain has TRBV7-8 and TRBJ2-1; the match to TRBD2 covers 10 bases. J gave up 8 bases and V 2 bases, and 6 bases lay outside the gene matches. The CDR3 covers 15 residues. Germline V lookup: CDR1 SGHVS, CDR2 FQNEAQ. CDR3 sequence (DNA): TGTGCCAGCAGCTTACCTAGCGGGAGTCAGGATGAGCAGTTCTTC. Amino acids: CASSLPSGSQDEQFF.

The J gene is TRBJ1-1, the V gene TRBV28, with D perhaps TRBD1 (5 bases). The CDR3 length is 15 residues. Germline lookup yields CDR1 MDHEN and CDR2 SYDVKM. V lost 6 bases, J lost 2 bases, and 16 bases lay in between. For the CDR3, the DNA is TGTGCCAGCAGAGCACGACAGTTGGTTAACACTGAAGCTTTCTTT. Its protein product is CASRARQLVNTEAFF.

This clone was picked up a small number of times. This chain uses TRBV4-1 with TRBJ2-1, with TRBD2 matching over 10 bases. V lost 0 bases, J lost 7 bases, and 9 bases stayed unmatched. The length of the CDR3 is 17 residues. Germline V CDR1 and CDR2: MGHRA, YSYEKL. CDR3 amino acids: CASSQEGSSGGGNEQFF. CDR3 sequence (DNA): TGCGCCAGCAGCCAAGAAGGTAGCAGCGGGGGGGGTAATGAGCAGTTCTTC.

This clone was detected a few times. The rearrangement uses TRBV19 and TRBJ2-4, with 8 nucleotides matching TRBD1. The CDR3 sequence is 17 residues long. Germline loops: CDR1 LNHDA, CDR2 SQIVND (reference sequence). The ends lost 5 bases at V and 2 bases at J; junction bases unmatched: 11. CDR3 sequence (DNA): TGTGCCAGTAGTGCCTCGACAGGGGTTGCCACCAAAAACATTCAGTACTTC. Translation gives CASSASTGVATKNIQYF.

CDR3 sequence: CAWSARDEQYF. The CDR3 coding sequence is TGTGCCTGGAGCGCCAGGGACGAGCAGTACTTC. V gene TRBV30 combines with J gene TRBJ2-7, with D perhaps matching TRBD1 (5 bases). From germline, CDR1 is GTSNPN and CDR2 SVGIG (reference sequence). The CDR3 sequence is 11 residues long. V was pared by 3 bases and J by 5 bases, with 8 bases between.

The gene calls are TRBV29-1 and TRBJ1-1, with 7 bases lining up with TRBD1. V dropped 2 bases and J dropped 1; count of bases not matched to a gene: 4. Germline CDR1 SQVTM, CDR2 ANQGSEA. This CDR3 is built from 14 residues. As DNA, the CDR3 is TGCAGCGTTGAAATATCAGGGGGGAACACTGAAGCTTTCTTT. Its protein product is CSVEISGGNTEAFF.